The sequence of this TCR beta chain was determined in a study of CD8+ T cells in alopecia areata (dated by TCRdb to the late 2010s). Context from the whole study: The study used high-throughput TCRbeta sequencing to examine T cell clonal expansion in alopecia areata, in both the C3H/HeJ mouse model and human patients. Scalp tissue and sorted CD4+ and CD8+ peripheral blood T cells from patchy and totalis/universalis alopecia areata patients and from healthy controls were covered by human TCRbeta sequencing. Scalp clonality was compared among normal scalp (n=4), patchy alopecia areata scalp (n=8), and alopecia totalis/universalis scalp (n=8). RNA was obtained with the PAXgene miRNA kit for fixed scalp, the miRNeasy kit for PBMCs, and the RNeasy kit for mouse skin. TCRbeta CDR3 regions were amplified by immunoSEQ multiplex PCR with 35 Vbeta forward and 13 Jbeta reverse primers. The study at large found these results: Scalp TCR repertoire analysis is complicated because resident alphabeta T cells in normal human skin are also sequenced, whereas mouse skin is dominated by gammadelta T cells. TCR sequences shared between patients were less clear than in mice, possibly partly because of HLA diversity in the patient population. Compared with normal scalp, lesional scalp, particularly in alopecia totalis/universalis, had higher clonality and more expanded CD8+ clones, which suggests antigenic drive.

Library prep was done by the immunoSEQ multiplex PCR assay. To provide template for TCR sequencing, every sample had RNA extracted and reverse transcribed into cDNA. First-strand cDNA was synthesized with SuperScript III using a 2:1 mix of oligo-dT and random hexamers. A synthetic immune receptor repertoire was used to gauge amplification bias, and whatever bias remained was removed computationally. On the study's bioinformatics: Raw reads were preprocessed to remove errors, and CDR3 was defined according to IMGT conventions as the region from the conserved cysteine to phenylalanine. Clonality was calculated as 1 minus Shannon entropy normalized by log2 of the number of productive unique TCRs. CD4 or CD8 identity of scalp clones was inferred by cross-referencing scalp TCRbeta sequences with sorted blood CD4 and CD8 repertoires. As stored in TCRdb, this immuneACCESS dataset retains in-frame rearrangements with V and J assigned. A fraction of the clones does not appear; measured against another copy, unresolved V genes explain less than half of the discrepancy, and the remainder lacks a known reason. The V and J calls and the clone size are those of that table, but D and trimming were determined from the DNA. The sample table holds 30,000 to 45,000 clones, of which nearly 55% were seen once. The top ten constitute more than 1.5% of the sample.

Concerning this clone: Its specific antigen is unknown. It has no much larger one-base neighbor in the sample; base qualities were not kept.

Measured from the cysteine to the phenylalanine, the CDR3 is 15 residues long. CDR3 DNA only is kept here, 45 bases in frame from base 1. At the junction V is shortened by 8 bases and J by 5 bases, with 21 bases in between. The germline V gene (reference sequence) gives CDR1 as SEHNR and CDR2 as FQNEAQ. In roughly five patients from the biomarker study, CD4+ cells were sorted further to obtain CD25+CD127- cells. Lesional scalp punch biopsies and peripheral blood were obtained from alopecia areata patients. After PBMCs were isolated by density centrifugation and stained for CD3, CD4 and CD8, a FACSAria was used to sort CD4+ and CD8+ T cells. Alopecia areata patients who were not treated were recruited through a multicenter biomarker study.

This receptor was obtained from a human donor with alopecia areata. The sequenced material came from CD4+ Tregs sorted from blood. Recombination linked TRBV7-9 to TRBJ2-5; a weak D assignment points to TRBD2 (6 bases agree). The CDR3 reads as follows: CASQPRGLAWETQYF. The DNA is TGTGCCAGCCAACCTCGTGGTCTAGCGTGGGAGACCCAGTACTTC. Joined to the reference TRBV7-9 and TRBJ2-5 proteins, this CDR3 gives the full variable domain: DTGVSQNPRHKITKRGQNVTFRCDPISEHNRLYWYRQTLGQGPEFLTYFQNEAQLEKSRLLSDRFSAERPKGSFSTLEIQRTEQGDSAMYLCASQPRGLAWETQYFGPGTRLLVL.